Below are 10 T cell receptor beta chains sequenced from a single sample in a study of molecular identifiers for immune sequencing clone quantification. MiXCR, run by TCRdb on the PCR reads, gives a single entry per CDR3 protein. The sample lists about 97,000 distinct CDR3 sequences, about 35% occurring once. Sequenced material: naive CD8+ T cells from blood, with Jurkat cell RNA spiked in. As for subset: FACS-sorted CD8+CD4-CCR7+CD45RA+ naive T cells. All receptors come from a human donor in good health. Some libraries in this study had Jurkat cell RNA spiked in.

The chain combines TRBV12-3 or TRBV12-4 with TRBJ1-6, with D hard to call. V lost 3 bases to trimming and J lost 6 bases, with 9 bases between them. The CDR3 sequence is 14 residues long. CDR3 sequence reads: CASSFGSSNSPLHF. The CDR3 bases are TGTGCCAGCAGTTTTGGGTCGAGTAATTCACCCCTCCACTTT.

The chain uses TRBV27 and TRBJ1-1; TRBD1 might be the D (6 bases). V lost 6 bases, J lost 2 bases, and 13 bases lay in between. Looked up from germline, CDR1 is MNHEY and CDR2 is SMNVEV (reference sequence). This CDR3 has 14 residues. The CDR3 here is CASRPGQANTEAFF. CDR3 sequence (DNA): TGTGCCAGCAGGCCGGGACAAGCAAACACTGAAGCTTTCTTT.

Turning to this clonotype: This may stem from a read error, because a much larger clone lies one nucleotide away. The V call is TRBV28, the J call TRBJ1-1; unclear D gene. Germline-derived CDR1 and CDR2 are MDHEN and SYDVKM. The CDR3 loop spans 13 amino acids. CDR3 nucleotides: TGTGCCAGCAGTTTAGGGATGAACACTGATGCTTTCTTT. Translated: CASSLGMNTDAFF.

In DNA form, the CDR3 reads TGCAGTGCTAGGAAGCGGGATCTCACAGATACGCAGTATTTT. Its translation: CSARKRDLTDTQYF. The chain recombines TRBV20-1 with TRBJ2-3; the match to TRBD2 covers 7 bases. This CDR3 has 14 residues. The V and J ends lost 3 bases and 2 bases, in that order; junction bases with no gene match: 5. The germline CDR1 and CDR2 sequences are DFQATT and SNEGSKA (reference sequence).

V is TRBV28 and J is TRBJ2-3; D may be TRBD1 (6 bases). The CDR3 has 15 amino acids. Germline CDR1 is MDHEN and CDR2 is SYDVKM. V lost 1 base and J lost 2, with 10 bases in between. CDR3 amino acids: CASSLFRDNTDTQYF. CDR3 DNA sequence: TGTGCCAGCAGTTTATTTAGGGACAACACAGATACGCAGTATTTT.

The rearrangement links TRBV11-2 to TRBJ2-7; 10 bases match TRBD2. The trim removed 5 bases at V and 4 bases at J, leaving 8 bases unmatched. Germline loops: CDR1 SGHAT, CDR2 FQNNGV. This CDR3 region has 15 residues. The CDR3 DNA is TGTGCCAGCAGCCCATCTAGCGGGAGCTTTTACGAGCAGTACTTC. The encoded protein is CASSPSSGSFYEQYF. Variable domain in full (rest from reference TRBV11-2 and TRBJ2-7): EAGVAQSPRYKIIEKRQSVAFWCNPISGHATLYWYQQILGQGPKLLIQFQNNGVVDDSQLPKDRFSAERLKGVDSTLKIQPAKLEDSAVYLCASSPSSGSFYEQYFGPGTRLTVT.

This clonotype was seen a handful of times. This chain connects TRBV4-3 to TRBJ2-5, with 10 bases matching TRBD1. V shed 1 base and J 6 bases; nucleotides not matched to a gene: 8. This CDR3 spans 16 amino acids. The germline V gene encodes CDR1 LGHNA and CDR2 YSLEER. This chain's CDR3 is CASSQVTGGAFQTQYF. The CDR3 DNA reads as TGCGCCAGCAGCCAAGTGACAGGGGGCGCTTTTCAGACCCAGTACTTC.

A few counts support this clonotype. The chain joins TRBV6-2 or TRBV6-3 to TRBJ2-1, with D unresolved. Trimming pared 0 bases from V and 6 bases from J, leaving 15 bases between. This CDR3 contains 16 residues. From germline, CDR1 is MNHEY and CDR2 SVGEGT. The CDR3 loop reads CASSYSITQPRNEQFF. In DNA form, the CDR3 reads TGTGCCAGCAGTTACTCGATTACGCAGCCCCGCAATGAGCAGTTCTTC.

The chain recombines TRBV28 with TRBJ1-5, with D unclear. Per germline, CDR1 MDHEN and CDR2 SYDVKM. The CDR3 is 14 residues long. V lost 2 bases and J lost 10, with 15 bases in between. In DNA form, the CDR3 reads TGTGCCAGCAGTTTAAGTGCCGTCCTTACCCCCCAGCATTTT. Translated: CASSLSAVLTPQHF.

This clonotype showed up just a few times. This chain uses TRBV28 with TRBJ2-7; no reliable D call. The CDR3 length is 13 residues. Trimming pared 0 bases from V and 2 bases from J, leaving 5 bases between. Per germline, CDR1 MDHEN and CDR2 SYDVKM. The CDR3 protein is CASSLWRPYEQYF. The CDR3 nucleotides read TGTGCCAGCAGTTTATGGAGACCCTACGAGCAGTACTTC.